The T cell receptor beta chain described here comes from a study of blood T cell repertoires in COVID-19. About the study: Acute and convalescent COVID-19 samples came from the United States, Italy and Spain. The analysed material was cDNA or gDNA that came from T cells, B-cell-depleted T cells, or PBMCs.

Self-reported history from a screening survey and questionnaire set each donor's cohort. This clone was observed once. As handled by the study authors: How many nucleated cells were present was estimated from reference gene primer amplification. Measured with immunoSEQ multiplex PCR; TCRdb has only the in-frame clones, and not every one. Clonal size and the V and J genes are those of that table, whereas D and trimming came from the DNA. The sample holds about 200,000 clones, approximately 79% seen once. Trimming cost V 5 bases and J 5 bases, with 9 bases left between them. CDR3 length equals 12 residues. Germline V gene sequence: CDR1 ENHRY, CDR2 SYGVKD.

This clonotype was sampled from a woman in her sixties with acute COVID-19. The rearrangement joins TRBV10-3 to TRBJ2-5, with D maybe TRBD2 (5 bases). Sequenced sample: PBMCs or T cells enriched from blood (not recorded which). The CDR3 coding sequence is TGTGCCATCAGTACTCCGGGGGAGACCCAGTACTTC. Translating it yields CAISTPGETQYF.